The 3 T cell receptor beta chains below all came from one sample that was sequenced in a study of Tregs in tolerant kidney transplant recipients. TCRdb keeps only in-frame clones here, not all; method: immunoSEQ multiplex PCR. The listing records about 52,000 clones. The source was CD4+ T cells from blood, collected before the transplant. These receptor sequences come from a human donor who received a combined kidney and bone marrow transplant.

The sequenced CDR3 bases are TGTGCCAGCAGTGGACAGATCGATGGC. It is translated as CASSGQIDG. The whole CDR3 region reads CASSGQIDGYTF. The chain recombines TRBV2 with TRBJ1-2, with D perhaps matching TRBD1 (5 bases). Read coverage stops 3 residues before the CDR3 terminus; the germline J gene supplies the remainder. The V end was cut by 4 bases, the J end by 6 bases, with 9 bases between. The CDR3 is 12 residues long. The germline CDR1 and CDR2 sequences are SNHLY and FYNNEI.

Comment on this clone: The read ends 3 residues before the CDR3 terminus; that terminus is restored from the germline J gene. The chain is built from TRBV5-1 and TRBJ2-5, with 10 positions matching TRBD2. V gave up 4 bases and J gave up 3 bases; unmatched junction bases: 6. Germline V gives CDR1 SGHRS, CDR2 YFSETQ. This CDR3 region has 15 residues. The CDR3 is CASSPLTSGKETQYF. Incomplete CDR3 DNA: TGCGCCAGCAGCCCCCTAACTAGCGGGAAAGAGACC.

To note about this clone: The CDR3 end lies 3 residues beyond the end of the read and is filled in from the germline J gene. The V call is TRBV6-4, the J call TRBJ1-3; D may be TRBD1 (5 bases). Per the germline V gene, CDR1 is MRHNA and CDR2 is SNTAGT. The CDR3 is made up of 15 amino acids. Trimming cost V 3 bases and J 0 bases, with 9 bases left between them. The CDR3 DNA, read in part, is TGTGCCAGCAGTGAGCAGGGCGCCTCTGGAAACACC. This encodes CASSEQGASGNT. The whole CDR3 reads CASSEQGASGNTIYF.